This TCR beta chain was profiled in a study of radiotherapy plus CTLA-4 blockade in lung cancer. This CDR3 has 13 residues. V was cut by 1 base and J by 4 bases, with 7 bases left in between. Germline loops: CDR1 SNHLY, CDR2 FYNNEI. Generated by immunoSEQ multiplex PCR, the TCRdb table keeps only in-frame clones and is missing some. The data show 40,000 to 50,000 clones, with roughly four fifths seen just once and roughly 4% held by the top ten. J is TRBJ1-2 and V is TRBV2; D gene ambiguous. The sequence was obtained from a human donor with non-small cell lung cancer who had a complete response to radiotherapy plus ipilimumab. This material consisted of peripheral blood, taken from a patient treated with radiotherapy plus ipilimumab. The CDR3 DNA reads TGTGCCAGCAGTGAAGAGCTAATCTATGGCTACACCTTC. Amino acid sequence: CASSEELIYGYTF.